What follows is one T cell receptor (beta chain) and its context. What it binds is unknown. The data are from a study of beta chain features in type 1 diabetes. Study-wide findings and caveats: Shorter TCRB CDR3s, moderately but significantly so, were found in Type 1 diabetes patients in all four CD4+ subsets. Reads derived from cDNA could over-represent cells showing high TCR expression.

The sequenced template was cDNA made from the entire isolated RNA. Produced via immunoSEQ multiplex PCR; TCRdb's table is partial and in-frame only. The sample contains under 300,000 clones, roughly 13% of which appear only once. V was cut by 0 bases and J by 1 base, with 10 bases left in between. There are 15 residues in the CDR3. CDR1 is SGDLS, CDR2 YYNGEE, per germline. This chain links TRBV9 with TRBJ1-1; D uncertain. This TCR was sampled from a man between 25 and 39 years old with type 1 diabetes. Input material: naive CD4+ T cells from blood. DNA for the CDR3: TGTGCCAGCAGCGTAGATGGCGCTAGGAACACTGAAGCTTTCTTT. Amino acid sequence: CASSVDGARNTEAFF. The full variable domain, rest sourced from reference TRBV9 and TRBJ1-1, is DSGVTQTPKHLITATGQRVTLRCSPRSGDLSVYWYQQSLDQGLQFLIQYYNGEERAKGNILERFSAQQFPDLHSELNLSSLELGDSALYFCASSVDGARNTEAFFGQGTRLTVV.